This T cell receptor (beta chain) was recovered during a study of T cell changes during pregnancy in multiple sclerosis. The germline V gene has CDR1 SEHNR and CDR2 FQNEAQ (reference sequence). The CDR3 sequence is 11 residues long. V dropped 5 bases and J dropped 5 bases, with 6 bases sitting between them. Only in-frame clones appear in the TCRdb table, and some are missing; sequencing was by immunoSEQ multiplex PCR. This table has under 30,000 clones, over 85% appearing once. V and J are TRBV7-9 and TRBJ2-5; tentatively, D is TRBD1 (5 bases). The specimen comprised CD8+ T cells from peripheral blood mononuclear cells, sampled in the third trimester of pregnancy. This clonotype was obtained from a female donor in good health, enrolled as a control in a pregnancy study. DNA for the CDR3: TGTGCCAGCAGCCCAGGGGAGACCCAGTACTTC. It yields the protein CASSPGETQYF.